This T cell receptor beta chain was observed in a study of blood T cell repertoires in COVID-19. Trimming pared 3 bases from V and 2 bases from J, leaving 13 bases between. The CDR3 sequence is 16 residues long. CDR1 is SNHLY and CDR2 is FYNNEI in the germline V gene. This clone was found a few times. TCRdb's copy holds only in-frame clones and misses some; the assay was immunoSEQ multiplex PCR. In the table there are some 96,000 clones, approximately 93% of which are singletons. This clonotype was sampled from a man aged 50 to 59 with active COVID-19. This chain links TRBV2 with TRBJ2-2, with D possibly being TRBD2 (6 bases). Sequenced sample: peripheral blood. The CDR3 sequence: CASSEGGSSNTGELFF. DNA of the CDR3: TGTGCCAGCAGTGAGGGGGGAAGCTCCAACACCGGGGAGCTGTTTTTT.